Shown below are 10 T cell receptor beta chains from a single sample sequenced in a study of blood T cell repertoires in COVID-19. Produced via immunoSEQ multiplex PCR; TCRdb's table is partial and in-frame only. The table lists about 170,000 clones, about 85% of them singletons. The sequencing input was peripheral blood. The receptor source for this set is a man between 60 and 70 years old with acute or convalescent COVID-19.

On this clone itself: Other DNA sequences in the sample encode the same CDR3. The rearrangement uses TRBV12-3 or TRBV12-4 and TRBJ2-3, with D unclear. The CDR3 is 12 residues long. Trimming took 2 bases from V and 3 from J, leaving 3 bases between them. As DNA, the CDR3 is TGTGCCAGCAGTTTACGGACAGATACGCAGTATTTT. This gives the protein CASSLRTDTQYF.

V gene TRBV18 combines with J gene TRBJ1-5; TRBD1 matches at 8 bases. The CDR3 is made up of 16 amino acids. The germline CDR1 and CDR2 sequences are KGHSH and LQKENI. Unmatched junction bases numbered 8, after V lost 6 bases and J lost 1 base. Here the CDR3 reads CASSRMDRASNQPQHF. The DNA of the CDR3 is TGTGCCAGCTCGCGGATGGACAGGGCGAGCAATCAGCCCCAGCATTTT.

This clone was detected once. This sequence joins TRBV5-1 and TRBJ2-3, with 10 bases fitting TRBD1. The germline gives CDR1 SGHRS, CDR2 YFSETQ. The J segment lost 1 base and the V segment lost 4 bases, leaving 3 bases of the junction unmatched. The CDR3 has 15 residues. The CDR3, as DNA: TGCGCCAGCAGCATTGGGACAGGGGGCACAGATACGCAGTATTTT. Its translation is CASSIGTGGTDTQYF. The full variable domain, completed using reference TRBV5-1 and TRBJ2-3, is KAGVTQTPRYLIKTRGQQVTLSCSPISGHRSVSWYQQTPGQGLQFLFEYFSETQRNKGNFPGRFSGRQFSNSRSEMNVSTLELGDSALYLCASSIGTGGTDTQYFGPGTRLTVL.

The J gene is TRBJ2-3, the V gene TRBV6-1, with 7 positions matching TRBD2. The CDR3 is 16 amino acids. Germline V gene data show CDR1 as MNHNS and CDR2 as SASEGT. Trimming at V came to 2 bases and at J to 5 bases, leaving 10 bases not matched to a gene. The DNA for the CDR3 is TGTGCCAGCAGTGAATGGGTCGGCGGGGGTGTAGATACGCAGTATTTT. Translating gives CASSEWVGGGVDTQYF.

V gene TRBV29-1 combines with J gene TRBJ1-2, with unresolved D. Trimming took off 6 bases at V and 4 bases at J, with 12 bases between the two ends. The V gene's germline CDR1 is SQVTM and CDR2 ANQGSEA. There are 12 residues in the CDR3. This CDR3 is CSVPDGGYGYTF. In DNA form, the CDR3 reads TGCAGCGTCCCGGACGGAGGCTATGGCTACACCTTC.

The V gene is TRBV19, the J gene TRBJ1-3; D is unclear. V dropped 7 bases and J dropped 0 bases, with 10 bases sitting between them. Germline CDR1 and CDR2: LNHDA and SQIVND (reference sequence). The CDR3 is 14 amino acids. For the CDR3, the DNA is TGTGCCAGTAATGAGGCCTACTCTGGAAACACCATATATTTT. Protein sequence: CASNEAYSGNTIYF.

The rearrangement uses TRBV5-1 and TRBJ1-4; D ambiguous. Trimming cost V 6 bases and J 1 base, with 19 bases left between them. There are 17 residues in the CDR3. Germline CDR1 reads SGHRS; CDR2 reads YFSETQ. This CDR3 is CASTDNVVRGTNEKLFF. CDR3 sequence (DNA): TGCGCCAGCACCGATAACGTAGTTCGAGGAACTAATGAAAAACTGTTTTTT.

The chain recombines TRBV30 with TRBJ1-2, with 7 bases fitting TRBD1. The CDR3 is 11 residues long. V lost 6 bases, J lost 7 bases, and 5 bases stayed unmatched. The germline CDR1 and CDR2 sequences are GTSNPN and SVGIG (reference sequence). The CDR3, as DNA: TGTGCCTGCAAGACAGGGTTTGGCTACACCTTC. This encodes CACKTGFGYTF.

This chain links TRBV27 with TRBJ1-1, with D hard to call. The CDR3 contains 13 residues. Germline V gene lookup returns CDR1 MNHEY and CDR2 SMNVEV (reference sequence). Trimming removed 7 bases from V and 0 bases from J, with 9 bases in between. CDR3 in DNA: TGTGCCAGCACGACGGGGTTGAACACTGAAGCTTTCTTT. Protein sequence: CASTTGLNTEAFF.

The V call is TRBV9, the J call TRBJ1-2; D gene unclear. The germline CDR1 and CDR2 sequences are SGDLS and YYNGEE. The V end was cut by 0 bases, the J end by 3 bases, with 12 bases between. This CDR3 spans 15 amino acids. The DNA of the CDR3 is TGTGCCAGCAGCGTAGGAGGAGGGCAAGACTATGGCTACACCTTC. It specifies CASSVGGGQDYGYTF.